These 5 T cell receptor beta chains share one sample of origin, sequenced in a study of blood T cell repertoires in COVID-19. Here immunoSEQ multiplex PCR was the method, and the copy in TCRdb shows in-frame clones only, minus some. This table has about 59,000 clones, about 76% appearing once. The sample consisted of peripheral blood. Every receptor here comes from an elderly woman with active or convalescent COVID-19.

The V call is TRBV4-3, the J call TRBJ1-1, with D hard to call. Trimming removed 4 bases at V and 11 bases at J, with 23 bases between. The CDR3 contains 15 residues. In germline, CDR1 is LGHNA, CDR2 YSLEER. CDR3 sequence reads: CASSLLGLAPDHAFF. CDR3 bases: TGCGCCAGCAGCCTACTCGGGTTGGCGCCAGATCACGCTTTCTTT.

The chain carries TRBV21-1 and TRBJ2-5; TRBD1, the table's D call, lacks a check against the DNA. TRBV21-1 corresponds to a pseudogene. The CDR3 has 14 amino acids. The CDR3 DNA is TGTGCCAGCAGCGGGCAAAAAAGTCAAGAGACCCAGTACTTC. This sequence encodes CASSGQKSQETQYF.

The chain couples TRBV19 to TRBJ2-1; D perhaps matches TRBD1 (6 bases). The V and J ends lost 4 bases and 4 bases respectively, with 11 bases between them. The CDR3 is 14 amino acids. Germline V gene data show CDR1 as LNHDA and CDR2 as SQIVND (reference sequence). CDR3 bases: TGTGCCAGTAGTACCCGGGACACATACAATGAGCAGTTCTTC. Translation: CASSTRDTYNEQFF.

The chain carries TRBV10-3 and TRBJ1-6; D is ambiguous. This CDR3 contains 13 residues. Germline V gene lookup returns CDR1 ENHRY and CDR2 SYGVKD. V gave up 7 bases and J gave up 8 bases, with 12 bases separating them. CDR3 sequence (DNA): TGTGCCATCAAGAGCTCCGACTATTCACCCCTCCACTTT. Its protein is CAIKSSDYSPLHF.

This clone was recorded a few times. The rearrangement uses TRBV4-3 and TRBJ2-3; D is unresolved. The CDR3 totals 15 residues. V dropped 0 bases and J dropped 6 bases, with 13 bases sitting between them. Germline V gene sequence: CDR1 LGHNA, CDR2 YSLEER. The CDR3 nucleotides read TGCGCCAGCAGCCAAGATCCGGGTGTTGGGGATACGCAGTATTTT. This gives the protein CASSQDPGVGDTQYF.